The present T cell receptor (beta chain) was sequenced within a study of T cells in Graves' hyperthyroidism and ophthalmopathy. The study, taken as a whole, reports: Blood also held most thyroid clonotypes expanded beyond 0.001.

This clonotype occurred many times. What it recognizes is unknown. From RNA transcripts, TCR beta CDR3 regions were amplified. The TCR CDR3 first-round RT-PCR relied on the HTBI primer set. TCRdb used MiXCR to reprocess the multiplex PCR reads, holding one entry per CDR3 protein. The sample lists some 560,000 distinct CDR3 sequences; 15% to 19% were seen once. Diagnoses were made from clinical symptoms, serum measures (thyroxine and TRAb), thyroid ultrasound and orbital computed tomography. Germline V CDR1 and CDR2: SGHTA, FQGTGA. V was trimmed by 5 bases and J by 6 bases, leaving 7 bases between them. The CDR3 is 12 amino acids.

This clonotype was sampled from a woman between 25 and 40 years old with Graves' hyperthyroidism. The chain carries TRBV7-3 and TRBJ2-2; D is uncertain. The specimen was blood. CDR3 DNA: TGTGCCAGCAGCCCCTATTCCGGGGAGCTGTTTTTT. Translated: CASSPYSGELFF.